The rows below give T cell receptor beta chains drawn from one sample of a study of blood T cell repertoires in COVID-19. TCRdb keeps only in-frame clones here, not all; method: immunoSEQ multiplex PCR. Of about 520,000 clones listed, approximately 85% are singletons. Sequencing input: peripheral blood. The receptors shown here come from a human donor in a cohort sampled during active COVID-19. The CDR3 runs from the conserved cysteine through the conserved F or W. The order of the fields is clone size, J gene, D gene, V gene, CDR3 protein, CDR3 DNA. D genes are given only for firm matches. Clone size is shown for a subset of rows, as once, few, many or a class of expanded clone.

size: -; J: TRBJ2-1; D: TRBD2; V: TRBV7-3; CDR3: CASSFRTSGNNEQFF; DNA: TGTGCCAGCAGCTTTAGGACTAGCGGAAACAATGAGCAGTTCTTC
size: -; J: TRBJ2-2; D: TRBD2; V: TRBV6-2/TRBV6-3; CDR3: CASSFPTSGRNTGELFF; DNA: TGTGCCAGCAGTTTTCCTACTAGCGGGAGGAACACCGGGGAGCTGTTTTTT
size: -; J: TRBJ2-2; D: TRBD2; V: TRBV7-2; CDR3: CASSSGRATGELFF; DNA: TGTGCCAGCTCTAGCGGGAGGGCAACCGGGGAGCTGTTTTTT
size: once; J: TRBJ1-2; D: -; V: TRBV3-1/TRBV3-2; CDR3: CASSREQGRGYGYTF; DNA: TGTGCCAGCAGCCGTGAACAGGGACGGGGCTATGGCTACACCTTC
size: -; J: TRBJ2-7; D: TRBD2; V: TRBV28; CDR3: CASSTRTSGYDVYEQYF; DNA: TGTGCCAGCAGTACCCGGACTAGCGGGTATGACGTCTACGAGCAGTACTTC
size: once; J: TRBJ1-5; D: -; V: TRBV19; CDR3: CASTLDRGQPQHF; DNA: TGTGCCAGTACTTTAGACAGAGGTCAGCCCCAGCATTTT
size: -; J: TRBJ2-2; D: -; V: TRBV1; CDR3: CTSSQSPGLAGKGQGGELFF; DNA: TGCACCAGCAGCCAATCCCCGGGACTAGCGGGAAAGGGGCAGGGCGGGGAGCTGTTTTTT
size: -; J: TRBJ1-6; D: TRBD1; V: TRBV3-1/TRBV3-2; CDR3: CASSPQQGVDTSPLHF; DNA: TGTGCCAGCAGCCCCCAACAGGGGGTCGACACTTCACCCCTCCACTTT
size: -; J: TRBJ2-2; D: TRBD1; V: TRBV30; CDR3: CAWSRRTGLAGELFF; DNA: TGTGCCTGGAGTCGTCGGACAGGGCTGGCCGGGGAGCTGTTTTTT
size: -; J: TRBJ2-7; D: TRBD1; V: TRBV28; CDR3: CASSTQTGKDF; DNA: TGTGCCAGCAGTACTCAGACAGGGAAGGACTTC
size: -; J: TRBJ1-2; D: TRBD1; V: TRBV19; CDR3: CASRLTGTGDYGYTF; DNA: TGTGCCAGTAGGCTCACCGGGACAGGAGACTATGGCTACACCTTC
size: -; J: TRBJ1-2; D: TRBD1; V: TRBV5-8; CDR3: CASSLAANRGYGYTF; DNA: TGTGCCAGCAGCCTCGCCGCCAACAGGGGCTATGGCTACACCTTC
size: few; J: TRBJ2-7; D: -; V: TRBV30; CDR3: CAWGQGKEDEQYF; DNA: TGTGCCTGGGGTCAGGGGAAGGAGGACGAGCAGTACTTC
size: -; J: TRBJ1-2; D: -; V: TRBV7-9; CDR3: CASSPKAQGADYGYTF; DNA: TGTGCCAGCAGTCCAAAGGCGCAAGGGGCGGACTATGGCTACACCTTC
size: -; J: TRBJ2-1; D: -; V: TRBV19; CDR3: CASSPPGFAYNEQFF; DNA: TGTGCCAGTAGTCCCCCCGGGTTTGCTTACAATGAGCAGTTCTTC
size: -; J: TRBJ1-5; D: -; V: TRBV6-2/TRBV6-3; CDR3: CASSWDGGTQPQHF; DNA: TGTGCCAGCAGTTGGGATGGGGGGACTCAGCCCCAGCATTTT
size: few; J: TRBJ1-5; D: TRBD1; V: TRBV4-1; CDR3: CASSRDGQGDQPQHF; DNA: TGCGCCAGCAGCCGCGACGGACAGGGAGATCAGCCCCAGCATTTT
size: -; J: TRBJ1-1; D: -; V: TRBV2; CDR3: CASSEELLNTEAFF; DNA: TGTGCCAGCAGTGAAGAATTATTGAACACTGAAGCTTTCTTT
size: few; J: TRBJ2-7; D: TRBD1; V: TRBV5-4; CDR3: CASRSPTGGEDEQYF; DNA: TGTGCCAGCAGATCCCCGACAGGGGGCGAAGACGAGCAGTACTTC
size: -; J: TRBJ1-1; D: -; V: TRBV30; CDR3: CAWSQTGGTEAFF; DNA: TGTGCCTGGAGTCAGACGGGTGGCACTGAAGCTTTCTTT
size: -; J: TRBJ2-5; D: -; V: TRBV19; CDR3: CATTDRGGLPETQYF; DNA: TGTGCCACTACCGACAGGGGAGGGCTACCGGAGACCCAGTACTTC
size: -; J: TRBJ1-2; D: -; V: TRBV28; CDR3: CASSLNVSTGGYTF; DNA: TGTGCCAGCAGTTTGAACGTTTCAACGGGTGGCTACACCTTC
size: -; J: TRBJ2-5; D: -; V: TRBV18; CDR3: CASSPTQGIETQYF; DNA: TGTGCCAGCTCACCGACCCAGGGGATAGAGACCCAGTACTTC
size: large; J: TRBJ2-1; D: -; V: TRBV4-3; CDR3: CASSQSSSGAEQFF; DNA: TGCGCCAGCAGCCAGTCCTCGAGCGGAGCCGAGCAGTTCTTC
size: -; J: TRBJ1-5; D: TRBD1; V: TRBV5-1; CDR3: CASSLGGDRNQPQHF; DNA: TGCGCCAGCAGCTTGGGGGGGGACAGAAATCAGCCCCAGCATTTT
size: -; J: TRBJ1-4; D: -; V: TRBV3-1/TRBV3-2; CDR3: CASSQPPGKEEKLFF; DNA: TGTGCCAGCAGCCAACCACCAGGGAAGGAGGAAAAACTGTTTTTT
size: -; J: TRBJ2-7; D: -; V: TRBV6-5; CDR3: CASSYRRDGGSYEQYF; DNA: TGTGCCAGCAGTTACCGCCGGGACGGGGGATCCTACGAGCAGTACTTC
size: -; J: TRBJ2-5; D: -; V: TRBV29-1; CDR3: CSARDSKETQYF; DNA: TGCAGCGCCCGGGACTCTAAGGAGACCCAGTACTTC
size: -; J: TRBJ2-4; D: -; V: TRBV18; CDR3: CASSPADAGRDLNIQYF; DNA: TGTGCCAGCTCACCCGCTGACGCGGGAAGGGACCTAAACATTCAGTACTTC
size: -; J: TRBJ2-1; D: TRBD2; V: TRBV27; CDR3: CASSYSGNRRNEQFF; DNA: TGTGCCAGCAGTTATAGCGGGAATAGGAGGAATGAGCAGTTCTTC
size: once; J: TRBJ2-5; D: -; V: TRBV28; CDR3: CASSPNPTAEETQYF; DNA: TGTGCCAGCAGTCCTAACCCCACGGCGGAGGAGACCCAGTACTTC
size: -; J: TRBJ1-4; D: -; V: TRBV19; CDR3: CASSMTATNEKLFF; DNA: TGTGCCAGTAGTATGACAGCAACTAATGAAAAACTGTTTTTT
size: once; J: TRBJ1-2; D: TRBD1; V: TRBV19; CDR3: CASSTGDRDGYTF; DNA: TGTGCCAGTAGTACCGGGGACAGAGATGGCTACACCTTC
size: -; J: TRBJ2-7; D: -; V: TRBV5-1; CDR3: CASSPRDISYEQYF; DNA: TGCGCCAGCAGCCCCCGGGACATCTCCTACGAGCAGTACTTC
size: -; J: TRBJ2-7; D: -; V: TRBV28; CDR3: CASSLPIQTDHPSYEQYF; DNA: TGTGCCAGCAGTTTACCGATTCAGACAGACCATCCCTCCTACGAGCAGTACTTC
size: few; J: TRBJ1-5; D: -; V: TRBV19; CDR3: CASTGGQYNQPQHF; DNA: TGTGCCAGTACCGGGGGGCAGTACAATCAGCCCCAGCATTTT
size: -; J: TRBJ1-2; D: -; V: TRBV30; CDR3: CAWSTRVFGDGYTF; DNA: TGTGCCTGGAGTACCCGGGTTTTCGGAGATGGCTACACCTTC